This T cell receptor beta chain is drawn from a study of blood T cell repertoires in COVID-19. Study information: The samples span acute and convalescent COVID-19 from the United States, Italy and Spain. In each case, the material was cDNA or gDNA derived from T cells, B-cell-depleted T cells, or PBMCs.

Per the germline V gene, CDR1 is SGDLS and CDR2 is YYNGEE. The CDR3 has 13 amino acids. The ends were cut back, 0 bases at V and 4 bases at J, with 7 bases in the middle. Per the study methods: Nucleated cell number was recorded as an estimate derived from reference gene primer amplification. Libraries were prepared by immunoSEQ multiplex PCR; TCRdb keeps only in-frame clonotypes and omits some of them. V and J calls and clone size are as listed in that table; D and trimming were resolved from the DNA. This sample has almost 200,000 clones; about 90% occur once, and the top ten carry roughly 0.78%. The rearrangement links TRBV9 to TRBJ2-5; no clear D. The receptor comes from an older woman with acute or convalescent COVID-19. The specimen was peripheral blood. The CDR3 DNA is TGTGCCAGCAGCGTAGGCTCGCGAGAGACCCAGTACTTC. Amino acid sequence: CASSVGSRETQYF.